One sample yielded the 17 T cell receptor beta chains listed below, sequenced in a study of technical replicates of blood from a few donors. Assay: immunoSEQ multiplex PCR; the TCRdb copy retains only in-frame clones and omits some. Here the sample spans tens of thousands of clones, approximately 90% being singletons. Sequenced sample: T cells isolated from PBMCs. The source is a human donor in good health.

The rearrangement links TRBV7-9 to TRBJ1-1; 7 bases agree with TRBD1. In germline, CDR1 is SEHNR, CDR2 FQNEAQ (reference sequence). J gave up 11 bases and V 5 bases, and 5 bases lay outside the gene matches. The CDR3 sequence is 11 residues long. The chain's CDR3 is CASSREGQAFF. The CDR3 nucleotides are TGTGCCAGCAGCCGAGAGGGACAGGCTTTCTTT.

The chain recombines TRBV7-6 with TRBJ1-2; possibly TRBD1 for D (5 bases). The germline gives CDR1 SGHVS, CDR2 FNYEAQ. V was clipped by 5 bases and J by 4 bases, with 17 bases between them. This CDR3 comprises 15 residues. CDR3 coding DNA: TGTGCCAGCAGCCCCGGGGGGGTCGGGAGCTATGGCTACACCTTC. Residues: CASSPGGVGSYGYTF.

V and J are TRBV7-3 and TRBJ1-1; D remains unclear. Germline V lookup: CDR1 SGHTA, CDR2 FQGTGA. The V end lost 2 bases, the J end lost 1 base, and 11 bases lay between the germline ends. This CDR3 region has 15 residues. The CDR3 region is CASSLEAVQNTEAFF. CDR3 sequence (DNA): TGTGCCAGCAGCTTAGAGGCAGTTCAGAACACTGAAGCTTTCTTT.

The chain uses TRBV19 and TRBJ1-2; TRBD1 matches at 8 bases. Germline V CDR1 and CDR2: LNHDA, SQIVND (reference sequence). The CDR3 runs 14 residues. V dropped 7 bases and J dropped 3; count of bases not matched to a gene: 7. The CDR3: CASIPTGEDYGYTF. The CDR3 DNA follows: TGTGCCAGTATCCCGACAGGGGAGGACTATGGCTACACCTTC.

This chain joins TRBV5-8 and TRBJ2-7; 8 bases are shared with TRBD1. J gave up 5 bases and V 0 bases, and 4 bases lay outside the gene matches. Germline V lookup: CDR1 SGHTS, CDR2 YDEGEE. The CDR3 contains 14 residues. The CDR3 coding sequence is TGTGCCAGCAGCTTGGGTTGGACAGGGAACGAGCAGTACTTC. Its translation: CASSLGWTGNEQYF.

This CDR3 is CASSVGTSGAYNEQFF. CDR3 DNA sequence: TGTGCCAGCAGCGTAGGGACTAGCGGGGCCTACAATGAGCAGTTCTTC. The chain has TRBV9 and TRBJ2-1; 12 nucleotides agree with TRBD2. The junction had 0 bases not matched to a gene; V was cut back by 0 bases and J by 2 bases. The CDR3 loop spans 16 amino acids. In germline, CDR1 is SGDLS, CDR2 YYNGEE.

The V and J genes are TRBV4-1 and TRBJ2-1; TRBD2 might be the D (6 bases). V was pared by 3 bases and J by 0 bases, with 15 bases between. This CDR3 comprises 17 residues. Germline CDR1 reads MGHRA; CDR2 reads YSYEKL. CDR3 bases: TGCGCCAGCAGCCACTCAAGAGCGGGCAGCTCCTACAATGAGCAGTTCTTC. Translated, it gives CASSHSRAGSSYNEQFF.

The chain has TRBV5-1 and TRBJ1-1; 7 bases align to TRBD1. V shed 3 bases and J 2 bases; nucleotides not matched to a gene: 4. This CDR3 is built from 14 residues. Germline CDR1 reads SGHRS; CDR2 reads YFSETQ. DNA for the CDR3: TGCGCCAGCAGCTCAGACAGGGCAAACACTGAAGCTTTCTTT. Its translation: CASSSDRANTEAFF.

This clone was recorded a few times. CDR3 nucleotides: TGTGCCAGCAGCGAGCGGGCTTCCCAAAACACTGAAGCTTTCTTT. The encoded protein is CASSERASQNTEAFF. The chain couples TRBV11-3 to TRBJ1-1; D is uncertain. Germline CDR1 SGHNT, CDR2 YENEEA. V was cut by 5 bases and J by 2 bases, with 15 bases left in between. The CDR3 loop spans 15 amino acids.

This clone was detected a few times. V and J are TRBV9 and TRBJ1-1; possible D gene TRBD1, 6 bases. Germline CDR1 SGDLS, CDR2 YYNGEE. This CDR3 comprises 17 residues. V was shortened by 3 bases and J by 1 base, with 19 bases between the two germline ends. The CDR3 sequence: CASSGYVRGGANTEAFF. DNA of the CDR3: TGTGCCAGCAGCGGGTACGTTAGAGGGGGAGCGAACACTGAAGCTTTCTTT.

This chain joins TRBV19 and TRBJ1-1; D perhaps matches TRBD1 (5 bases). The CDR3 sequence is 11 residues long. CDR1 and CDR2 from the germline V gene are LNHDA and SQIVND (reference sequence). Deletions cut 7 bases from V and 10 bases from J, with 13 bases between. CDR3 coding DNA: TGTGCCAGTAAAACACGACAGTTAGCTTTCTTT. Translated: CASKTRQLAFF.

This chain links TRBV27 with TRBJ2-3; possible D gene TRBD2, 5 bases. CDR3 length equals 12 residues. Per the germline V gene, CDR1 is MNHEY and CDR2 is SMNVEV (reference sequence). The V end was cut by 7 bases, the J end by 2 bases, with 7 bases between. The CDR3 loop is CASMDFTDTQYF. For the CDR3, the DNA is TGTGCCAGCATGGACTTCACAGATACGCAGTATTTT.

In its sample, this clone was seen a few times. The rearrangement links TRBV14 to TRBJ2-3, with 7 bases lining up with TRBD2. Germline loops: CDR1 SGHDN, CDR2 FVKESK. Trimming took 4 bases from V and 0 from J; bases not matched to a gene: 4. CDR3 length: 15 residues. CDR3 in DNA: TGTGCCAGCAGCCGCCGGGACTACAGCACAGATACGCAGTATTTT. It specifies CASSRRDYSTDTQYF. Full variable domain (remainder filled in from reference TRBV14 and TRBJ2-3): EAGVTQFPSHSVIEKGQTVTLRCDPISGHDNLYWYRRVMGKEIKFLLHFVKESKQDESGMPNNRFLAERTGGTYSTLKVQPAELEDSGVYFCASSRRDYSTDTQYFGPGTRLTVL.

The V and J genes are TRBV7-3 and TRBJ2-1; 8 nucleotides align to TRBD2. The V gene's germline CDR1 is SGHTA and CDR2 FQGTGA. This CDR3 has 14 amino acids. The V segment lost 3 bases and the J segment 6 bases; nucleotides outside the gene matches: 4. CDR3 region: CASSFGTSSNEQFF. Written as DNA, the CDR3 is TGTGCCAGCAGCTTCGGGACTAGTAGCAATGAGCAGTTCTTC. Combining the CDR3 with reference TRBV7-3 and TRBJ2-1 gives the whole variable domain GAGVSQTPSNKVTEKGKYVELRCDPISGHTALYWYRQSLGQGPEFLIYFQGTGAADDSGLPNDRFFAVRPEGSVSTLKIQRTERGDSAVYLCASSFGTSSNEQFFGPGTRLTVL.

The table lists this clone with a count of one. The chain has TRBV15 and TRBJ2-1; 7 bases line up with TRBD1. Germline CDR1 is LNHNV and CDR2 is YYDKDF (reference sequence). V shed 0 bases, J shed 9 bases, and the junction held 11 bases outside the gene matches. The CDR3 is made up of 16 amino acids. CDR3 region: CATSREGQLLLGEQFF. The CDR3 DNA follows: TGTGCCACCAGCAGAGAGGGACAGTTACTTCTCGGTGAGCAGTTCTTC.

The chain couples TRBV10-3 to TRBJ2-7, with 8 bases that match TRBD2. Trimming cost V 2 bases and J 11 bases; bases outside gene matches: 2. This CDR3 comprises 11 residues. Germline V gives CDR1 ENHRY, CDR2 SYGVKD. CDR3 in amino acids: CAISEGTREYF. The CDR3 DNA follows: TGTGCCATCAGTGAGGGGACTAGAGAGTACTTC.

The J gene is TRBJ2-1, the V gene TRBV13; TRBD1 matches 7 bases. The V gene end was trimmed by 6 bases and the J gene end by 3 bases; junction bases not matched to a gene: 14. The CDR3 consists of 17 residues. Germline V gives CDR1 PRHDT, CDR2 FYEKMQ (reference sequence). CDR3 nucleotide sequence: TGTGCCAGCAGATCCCTACGAGGGACAGATAACTACAATGAGCAGTTCTTC. Protein product: CASRSLRGTDNYNEQFF.